A single sample gave rise to the 2 T cell receptor beta chains below, sequenced in a study of OX40 agonist ivuxolimab in advanced cancers. Data came from immunoSEQ multiplex PCR; TCRdb stores just in-frame clones and leaves some out. The profile shows about 74,000 clones, more than 65% of them singletons. This specimen consisted of CD4+ or CD8+ T cells sorted from blood, obtained in a trial of the OX40 agonist ivuxolimab. The receptors shown here come from an adult with an advanced solid tumor such as melanoma, head and neck, liver or kidney cancer.

The chain has TRBV4-1 and TRBJ1-6; D is ambiguous. Germline V gene sequence: CDR1 MGHRA, CDR2 YSYEKL. This CDR3 has 16 amino acids. The V end lost 1 base, the J end lost 7 bases, and 14 bases lay between the germline ends. DNA of the CDR3: TGCGCCAGCAGCCAAGTAGGAGTACGGATAAATTCACCCCTCCACTTT. Encoded protein: CASSQVGVRINSPLHF.

The chain links TRBV27 to TRBJ2-2; D not resolved. Germline V gene sequence: CDR1 MNHEY, CDR2 SMNVEV (reference sequence). Trimming pared 5 bases from V and 2 bases from J, leaving 3 bases between. The CDR3 extends over 12 amino acids. CDR3 DNA sequence: TGTGCCAGCAGTATCAACACCGGGGAGCTGTTTTTT. Protein product: CASSINTGELFF.